A selection of T cell receptor beta chains follows, all from one sample in a study of shared clonotypes between healthy human individuals. Some clones are missing from TCRdb's copy, which holds only in-frame ones; the method was immunoSEQ multiplex PCR. The table includes approximately 980,000 clones, more than 75% detected once. Sequenced sample: memory CD4+ T cells sorted from blood. The receptors shown here come from a man between 18 and 35 years old in good health. Each CDR3 is given with its conserved first and last residue. The order of the fields is J gene, D gene, CDR3 length, clone size, V gene, CDR3 DNA, CDR3 protein. D genes are given only for firm matches. Rows may omit the clone size; those that give it use once, few, many or a size class.

j_gene: TRBJ2-1
d_gene: -
len: 17
abundance: -
v_gene: TRBV28
CDR3nt: TGTGCCAGCAGTTTAACCCGCCCGAGTGGGGCATACAATGAGCAGTTCTTC
CDR3aa: CASSLTRPSGAYNEQFF

j_gene: TRBJ1-4
d_gene: -
len: 12
abundance: -
v_gene: TRBV10-2
CDR3nt: TGCGCCAGCAGTGGGCAAAATGAAAAACTGTTTTTT
CDR3aa: CASSGQNEKLFF

j_gene: TRBJ2-2
d_gene: -
len: 15
abundance: -
v_gene: TRBV30
CDR3nt: TGTGCCTGCTCATACAGGCTTACGAACACCGGGGAGCTGTTTTTT
CDR3aa: CACSYRLTNTGELFF

j_gene: TRBJ1-5
d_gene: -
len: 17
abundance: -
v_gene: TRBV7-8
CDR3nt: TGTGCCAGCAGTCCTTTACGGGGGGCGGCAAAAATTCAGCCCCAGCATTTT
CDR3aa: CASSPLRGAAKIQPQHF

j_gene: TRBJ1-6
d_gene: -
len: 15
abundance: -
v_gene: TRBV2
CDR3nt: TGTGCCAGCAAGGGCTTGAGCTCCTATAATTCACCCCTCCACTTT
CDR3aa: CASKGLSSYNSPLHF

j_gene: TRBJ1-5
d_gene: -
len: 13
abundance: -
v_gene: TRBV7-2
CDR3nt: TGTGCCAGCAGCCTCCGACAGAATCAGCCCCAGCATTTT
CDR3aa: CASSLRQNQPQHF

j_gene: TRBJ2-3
d_gene: TRBD2
len: 16
abundance: -
v_gene: TRBV7-9
CDR3nt: TGTGCCAGCAGCTTGGAGCGGGAGCCAAGTGCAGATACGCAGTATTTT
CDR3aa: CASSLEREPSADTQYF

j_gene: TRBJ2-1
d_gene: -
len: 11
abundance: once
v_gene: TRBV2
CDR3nt: TGTGCCAGCACCGGCGGGAATGAGCAGTTCTTC
CDR3aa: CASTGGNEQFF

j_gene: TRBJ1-3
d_gene: -
len: 14
abundance: -
v_gene: TRBV7-2
CDR3nt: TGTGCCAGCAGCTCCGTATCGTTAGGAAACACCATATATTTT
CDR3aa: CASSSVSLGNTIYF

j_gene: TRBJ1-5
d_gene: -
len: 13
abundance: -
v_gene: TRBV18
CDR3nt: TGTGCCAGCTCACCACTCCGAGATCAGCCCCAGCATTTT
CDR3aa: CASSPLRDQPQHF

j_gene: TRBJ1-4
d_gene: TRBD1
len: 14
abundance: -
v_gene: TRBV27
CDR3nt: TGTGCCAGCAGGCCCGGGACAGAGAATGAAAAACTGTTTTTT
CDR3aa: CASRPGTENEKLFF

j_gene: TRBJ2-3
d_gene: TRBD2
len: 15
abundance: -
v_gene: TRBV5-1
CDR3nt: TGCGCCAGCAGCTCGGGACTAGCGGGGGTAGATACGCAGTATTTT
CDR3aa: CASSSGLAGVDTQYF

j_gene: TRBJ2-6
d_gene: -
len: 18
abundance: -
v_gene: TRBV28
CDR3nt: TGTGCCAGCAGTTTGGGGTGGGGTCCTAGCTCTGGGGCCAACGTCCTGACTTTC
CDR3aa: CASSLGWGPSSGANVLTF

j_gene: TRBJ2-7
d_gene: -
len: 15
abundance: -
v_gene: TRBV6-6
CDR3nt: TGTGCCAGCAGCAGGGACGCTCTCTCCTCCTACGAGCAGTACTTC
CDR3aa: CASSRDALSSYEQYF

j_gene: TRBJ1-1
d_gene: -
len: 14
abundance: -
v_gene: TRBV11-2
CDR3nt: TGTGCCAGCAGCTTAGTAGGGGTGAACACTGAAGCTTTCTTT
CDR3aa: CASSLVGVNTEAFF

j_gene: TRBJ1-2
d_gene: TRBD1
len: 13
abundance: -
v_gene: TRBV9
CDR3nt: TGTGCCAGCAGCGTAGCCCCAGGGGGGGGCTACACCTTC
CDR3aa: CASSVAPGGGYTF

j_gene: TRBJ2-7
d_gene: TRBD2
len: 15
abundance: -
v_gene: TRBV19
CDR3nt: TGTGCCAGTAGTACGCGGGAGGGCGGCTCCTACGAGCAGTACTTC
CDR3aa: CASSTREGGSYEQYF

j_gene: TRBJ2-6
d_gene: -
len: 15
abundance: -
v_gene: TRBV30
CDR3nt: TGTGCCTGGACGATCAGGAGGGCGGGGGCCAACGTCCTGACTTTC
CDR3aa: CAWTIRRAGANVLTF

j_gene: TRBJ2-7
d_gene: TRBD1
len: 15
abundance: -
v_gene: TRBV27
CDR3nt: TGTGCCAGCAGTTTTTCCCCTGGGACAGGCCACGAGCAGTACTTC
CDR3aa: CASSFSPGTGHEQYF

j_gene: TRBJ1-2
d_gene: TRBD1
len: 16
abundance: -
v_gene: TRBV5-4
CDR3nt: TGTGCCAGCGGGAACGCCGGGACAGGGGACTACTATGGCTACACCTTC
CDR3aa: CASGNAGTGDYYGYTF

j_gene: TRBJ1-1
d_gene: -
len: 14
abundance: few
v_gene: TRBV19
CDR3nt: TGTGCCAGTAGTATCGGGGGGACGAACACTGAAGCTTTCTTT
CDR3aa: CASSIGGTNTEAFF

j_gene: TRBJ1-1
d_gene: -
len: 13
abundance: many
v_gene: TRBV11-3
CDR3nt: TGTGCCAGCAGCTGGACAGATAACACTGAAGCTTTCTTT
CDR3aa: CASSWTDNTEAFF

j_gene: TRBJ2-7
d_gene: -
len: 13
abundance: -
v_gene: TRBV29-1
CDR3nt: TGCAGCGTTGAAGATCCAAGCGCCTACGAGCAGTACTTC
CDR3aa: CSVEDPSAYEQYF

j_gene: TRBJ2-3
d_gene: -
len: 16
abundance: -
v_gene: TRBV11-2
CDR3nt: TGTGCCAGCAGTTCGCACCGAGGACGGGACACAGATACGCAGTATTTT
CDR3aa: CASSSHRGRDTDTQYF

j_gene: TRBJ1-2
d_gene: TRBD1
len: 14
abundance: -
v_gene: TRBV28
CDR3nt: TGTGCCAGCCTTTCTTACAGGGGGCTTGATGGCTACACCTTC
CDR3aa: CASLSYRGLDGYTF

j_gene: TRBJ1-1
d_gene: -
len: 12
abundance: -
v_gene: TRBV10-3
CDR3nt: TGTGCCATCAGTGAGTCGGTACAGGGAGGTATTTTT
CDR3aa: CAISESVQGGIF

j_gene: TRBJ2-7
d_gene: TRBD1
len: 15
abundance: -
v_gene: TRBV7-9
CDR3nt: TGTGCCAGCAGCGTCGCGACAGGGGGCGGGCACGAGCAGTACTTC
CDR3aa: CASSVATGGGHEQYF

j_gene: TRBJ2-1
d_gene: TRBD1
len: 15
abundance: -
v_gene: TRBV2
CDR3nt: TGTGCCAGCAGTGAAAGGGCAGGGGGCGGCGATGAGCAGTTCTTC
CDR3aa: CASSERAGGGDEQFF

j_gene: TRBJ2-7
d_gene: TRBD2
len: 17
abundance: -
v_gene: TRBV18
CDR3nt: TGTGCCAGCTCACCACCGGTCATAGCGGGAGGGACCTACGAGCAGTACTTC
CDR3aa: CASSPPVIAGGTYEQYF

j_gene: TRBJ1-3
d_gene: TRBD1
len: 18
abundance: -
v_gene: TRBV30
CDR3nt: TGTGCCTGGAGTGTCCCTAACAGGGGGTTTTTCTCTGGAAACACCATATATTTT
CDR3aa: CAWSVPNRGFFSGNTIYF

j_gene: TRBJ1-5
d_gene: -
len: 14
abundance: -
v_gene: TRBV27
CDR3nt: TGTGCCAGCAGTGCGACAGGAAGCAATCAGCCCCAGCATTTT
CDR3aa: CASSATGSNQPQHF

j_gene: TRBJ1-6
d_gene: -
len: 16
abundance: -
v_gene: TRBV6-1
CDR3nt: TGTGCCAGCAGTGAATCGGGGTCCCGGAATTTTTCACCCCTCCACTTT
CDR3aa: CASSESGSRNFSPLHF

j_gene: TRBJ2-1
d_gene: -
len: 12
abundance: few
v_gene: TRBV2
CDR3nt: TGTGCCAGCAGTAGCGGATACAATGAGCAGTTCTTC
CDR3aa: CASSSGYNEQFF

j_gene: TRBJ2-3
d_gene: TRBD2
len: 16
abundance: few
v_gene: TRBV11-1
CDR3nt: TGTGCCAGCAGCTTAGTAGCGGGGGGCCAGGCAGATACGCAGTATTTT
CDR3aa: CASSLVAGGQADTQYF